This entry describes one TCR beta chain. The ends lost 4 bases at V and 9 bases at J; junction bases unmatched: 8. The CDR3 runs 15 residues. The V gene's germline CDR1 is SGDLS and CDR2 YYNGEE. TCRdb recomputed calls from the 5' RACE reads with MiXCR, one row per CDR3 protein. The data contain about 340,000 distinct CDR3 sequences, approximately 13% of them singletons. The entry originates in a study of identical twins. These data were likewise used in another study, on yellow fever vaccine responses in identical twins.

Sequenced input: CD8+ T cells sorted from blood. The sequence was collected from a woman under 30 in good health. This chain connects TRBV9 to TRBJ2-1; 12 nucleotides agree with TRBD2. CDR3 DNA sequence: TGTGCCAGCAGCCCGCGGACTAGCGGGACGAGTGAGCAGTTCTTC. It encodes CASSPRTSGTSEQFF. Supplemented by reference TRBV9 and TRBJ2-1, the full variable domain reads DSGVTQTPKHLITATGQRVTLRCSPRSGDLSVYWYQQSLDQGLQFLIQYYNGEERAKGNILERFSAQQFPDLHSELNLSSLELGDSALYFCASSPRTSGTSEQFFGPGTRLTVL.